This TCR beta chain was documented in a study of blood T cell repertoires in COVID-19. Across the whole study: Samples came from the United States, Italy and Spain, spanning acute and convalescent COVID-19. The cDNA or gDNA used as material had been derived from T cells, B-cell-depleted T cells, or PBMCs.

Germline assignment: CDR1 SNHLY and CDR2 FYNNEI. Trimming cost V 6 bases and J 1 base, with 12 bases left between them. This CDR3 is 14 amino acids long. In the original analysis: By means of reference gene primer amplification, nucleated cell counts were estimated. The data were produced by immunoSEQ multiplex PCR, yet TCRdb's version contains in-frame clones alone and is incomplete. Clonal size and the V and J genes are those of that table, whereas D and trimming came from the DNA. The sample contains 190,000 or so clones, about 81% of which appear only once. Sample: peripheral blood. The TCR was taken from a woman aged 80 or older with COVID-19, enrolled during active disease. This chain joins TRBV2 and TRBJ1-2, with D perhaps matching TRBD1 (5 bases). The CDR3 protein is CASSRGHDNYGYTF. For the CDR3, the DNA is TGTGCCAGCAGCCGTGGACATGATAACTATGGCTACACCTTC.